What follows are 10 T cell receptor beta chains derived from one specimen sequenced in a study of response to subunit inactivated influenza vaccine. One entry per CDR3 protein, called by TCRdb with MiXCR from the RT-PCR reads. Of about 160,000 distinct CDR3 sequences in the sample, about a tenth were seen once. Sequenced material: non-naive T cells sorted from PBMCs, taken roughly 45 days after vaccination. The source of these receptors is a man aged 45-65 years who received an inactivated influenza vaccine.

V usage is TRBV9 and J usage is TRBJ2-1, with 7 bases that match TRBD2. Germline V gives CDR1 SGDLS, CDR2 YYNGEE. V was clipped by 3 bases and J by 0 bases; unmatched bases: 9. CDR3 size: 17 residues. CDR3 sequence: CASSDDKAGSSYNEQFF. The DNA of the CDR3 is TGTGCCAGCAGCGATGATAAAGCGGGAAGCTCCTACAATGAGCAGTTCTTC.

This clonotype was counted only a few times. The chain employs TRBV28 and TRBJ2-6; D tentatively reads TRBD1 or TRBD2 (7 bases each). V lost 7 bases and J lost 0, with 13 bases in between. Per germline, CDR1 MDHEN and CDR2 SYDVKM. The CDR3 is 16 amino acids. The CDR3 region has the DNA TGTGCCAGCACCAGGGGGGGTTTCTCTGGGGCCAACGTCCTGACTTTC. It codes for CASTRGGFSGANVLTF.

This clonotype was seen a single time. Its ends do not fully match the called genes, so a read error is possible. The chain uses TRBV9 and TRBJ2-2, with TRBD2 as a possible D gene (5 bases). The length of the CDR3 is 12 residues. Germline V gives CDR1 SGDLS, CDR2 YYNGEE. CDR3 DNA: TGTGCCAGCAACTATTTAACCGGGGAGCTGGTTTTT. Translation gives CASNYLTGELVF.

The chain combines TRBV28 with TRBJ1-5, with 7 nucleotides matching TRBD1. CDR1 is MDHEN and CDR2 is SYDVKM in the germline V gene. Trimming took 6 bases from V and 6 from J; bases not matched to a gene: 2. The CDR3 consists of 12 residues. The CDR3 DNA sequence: TGTGCCAGCAGACCAGGGGGTCAGCCCCAGCATTTT. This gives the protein CASRPGGQPQHF.

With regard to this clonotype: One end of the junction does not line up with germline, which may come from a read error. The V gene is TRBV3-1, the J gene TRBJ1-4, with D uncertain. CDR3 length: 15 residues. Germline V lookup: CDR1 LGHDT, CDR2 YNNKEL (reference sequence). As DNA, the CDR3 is TGTGCCAGCAGCCCCTCCGGGTCAACTAATGATAAACTGTTTTTT. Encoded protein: CASSPSGSTNDKLFF.

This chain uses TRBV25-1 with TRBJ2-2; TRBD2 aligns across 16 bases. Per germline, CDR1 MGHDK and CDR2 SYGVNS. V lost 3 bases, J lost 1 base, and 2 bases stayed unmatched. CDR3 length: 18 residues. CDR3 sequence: CASSEGLAGGRNTGELFF. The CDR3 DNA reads TGTGCCAGCAGTGAGGGACTAGCGGGGGGGCGGAACACCGGGGAGCTGTTTTTT.

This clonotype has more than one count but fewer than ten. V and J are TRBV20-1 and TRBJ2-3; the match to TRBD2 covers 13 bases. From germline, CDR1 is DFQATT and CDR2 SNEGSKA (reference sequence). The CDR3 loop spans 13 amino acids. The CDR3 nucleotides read TGCAGCCCACTAGCGGGAGGGGTGGATACGCAGTATTTT. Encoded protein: CSPLAGGVDTQYF.

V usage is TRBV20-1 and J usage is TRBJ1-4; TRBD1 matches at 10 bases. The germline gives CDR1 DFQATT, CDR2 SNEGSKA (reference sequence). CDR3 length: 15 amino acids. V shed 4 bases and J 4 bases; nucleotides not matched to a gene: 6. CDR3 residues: CSATPGTGVNEKLFF. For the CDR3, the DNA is TGCAGTGCTACCCCCGGGACAGGGGTTAATGAAAAACTGTTTTTT.

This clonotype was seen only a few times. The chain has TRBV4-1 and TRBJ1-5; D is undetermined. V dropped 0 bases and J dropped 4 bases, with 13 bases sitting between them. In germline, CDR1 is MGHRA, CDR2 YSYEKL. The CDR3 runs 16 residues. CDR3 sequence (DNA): TGCGCCAGCAGCCAAGAAAGGTCCCAGAGAAATCAGCCCCAGCATTTT. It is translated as CASSQERSQRNQPQHF.

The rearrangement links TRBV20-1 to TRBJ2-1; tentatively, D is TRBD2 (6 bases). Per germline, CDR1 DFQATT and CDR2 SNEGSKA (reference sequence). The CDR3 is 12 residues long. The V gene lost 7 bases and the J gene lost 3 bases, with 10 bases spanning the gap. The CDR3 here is CSVAGSYNEQFF. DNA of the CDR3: TGCAGTGTTGCGGGAAGCTACAATGAGCAGTTCTTC.